This is a list of T cell receptor beta chains from one sample in a study of naive and memory T cell subsets. In TCRdb, the UMI-ligation and nested PCR reads were re-called with MiXCR into one record per CDR3 protein. The sample shows 98,000 or so distinct CDR3 sequences, 11% of them seen only once. Material: naive CD4+ T cells from blood. All receptors come from a human donor in good health. Both conserved end residues are part of each CDR3. A D gene is named only where the DNA matches it firmly. Some rows mark clone size as missing; the rest say once, few, many or name a class of expanded clone.

TRBV12-3/TRBV12-4,TRBJ2-1,many,TRBD2,CASSSGTSGVYNEQFF,TGTGCCAGCAGTTCCGGGACTAGCGGGGTCTACAATGAGCAGTTCTTC
TRBV7-2,TRBJ1-6,many,-,CASSSQSVSYNSPLHF,TGTGCCAGCAGCTCCCAATCCGTCTCCTATAATTCACCCCTCCACTTT
TRBV2,TRBJ2-3,few,TRBD1,CASSQPDRARTDTQYF,TGTGCCAGCAGCCAACCCGACAGGGCCCGCACAGATACGCAGTATTTT
TRBV7-2,TRBJ1-4,few,TRBD1,CASSLRGQDPSRLFF,TGTGCCAGCAGCCTAAGGGGGCAGGACCCTTCGAGACTGTTTTTT
TRBV19,TRBJ2-1,many,-,CASSTRLGGTRVGYNEQFF,TGTGCCAGTAGTACACGATTAGGGGGGACGAGGGTGGGATACAATGAGCAGTTCTTC
TRBV7-2,TRBJ2-7,many,-,CASSPSTGAQSYEQYF,TGTGCCAGCAGCCCTTCGACGGGGGCCCAATCCTACGAGCAGTACTTC
TRBV29-1,TRBJ1-1,-,TRBD1,CSVKNQGGTEAFF,TGCAGCGTGAAAAATCAGGGGGGCACTGAAGCTTTCTTT
TRBV2,TRBJ2-7,few,TRBD1,CATSSDRGSYEQYF,TGTGCCACTTCCTCCGACAGGGGCTCTTACGAGCAGTACTTC
TRBV5-1,TRBJ1-2,few,-,CASRNGLSGGNYGYTF,TGCGCCAGCAGAAATGGTCTCTCGGGAGGAAACTATGGCTACACCTTC
TRBV20-1,TRBJ1-2,few,-,CSARDNHFLNYGYTF,TGCAGTGCTAGAGATAACCACTTCTTAAACTATGGCTACACCTTC
TRBV25-1,TRBJ2-1,few,TRBD2,CASSEAGLGPEQFF,TGTGCCAGCAGTGAAGCGGGACTAGGTCCTGAGCAGTTCTTC
TRBV5-1,TRBJ2-3,-,-,CASSPIGLGDTQYF,TGCGCCAGCAGCCCCATCGGCCTAGGAGATACGCAGTATTTT
TRBV12-3/TRBV12-4,TRBJ1-2,many,-,CASRDRYGYTF,TGTGCCAGCAGAGACAGATATGGCTACACCTTC
TRBV5-1,TRBJ2-3,few,TRBD2,CASSLVAGTTDTQYF,TGCGCCAGCAGCTTGGTAGCGGGAACCACAGATACGCAGTATTTT
TRBV7-2,TRBJ1-5,-,-,CASSFMGGENQPQHF,TGTGCCAGCAGCTTTATGGGGGGAGAAAATCAGCCCCAGCATTTT
TRBV27,TRBJ1-4,-,TRBD1,CASSRRGLTTNEKLFF,TGTGCCAGCAGCCGCAGGGGGCTTACAACTAATGAAAAACTGTTTTTT
TRBV7-2,TRBJ2-7,-,TRBD1,CASSHRDRKYEQYF,TGTGCCAGCAGCCACCGGGACAGAAAGTACGAGCAGTACTTC
TRBV7-9,TRBJ1-6,few,-,CASSLLGNLFSAYNSPLHF,TGTGCCAGCAGCTTACTCGGAAATCTATTCAGCGCTTATAATTCACCCCTCCACTTT
TRBV7-2,TRBJ2-7,-,-,CASSFFLRETNEQYF,TGTGCCAGCAGCTTCTTCCTCCGGGAGACAAACGAGCAGTACTTC
TRBV7-8,TRBJ2-7,many,-,CASSPRPGSEQYF,TGTGCCAGCAGCCCCCGCCCCGGGAGCGAGCAGTACTTC
TRBV12-3/TRBV12-4,TRBJ1-2,-,-,CASSFGEGKSGYTF,TGTGCCAGCAGTTTTGGCGAAGGGAAAAGCGGCTACACCTTC
TRBV7-3,TRBJ2-1,-,-,CASSLSRENNEQFF,TGTGCCAGCAGCTTATCAAGGGAAAACAATGAGCAGTTCTTC
TRBV11-2,TRBJ2-1,-,-,CASSLVLMRNNEQFF,TGTGCCAGCAGCTTAGTGCTCATGCGTAACAATGAGCAGTTCTTC
TRBV6-1,TRBJ2-1,few,TRBD2,CASRGLAGRRRSYNEQFF,TGTGCCAGCAGGGGACTAGCGGGACGGCGACGCTCCTACAATGAGCAGTTCTTC
TRBV29-1,TRBJ1-2,few,TRBD1,CSVEPRGGADYGYTF,TGCAGCGTTGAGCCCAGGGGGGGCGCGGACTATGGCTACACCTTC
TRBV2,TRBJ2-5,many,-,CASSEAGGGSQYF,TGTGCCAGCAGTGAGGCTGGTGGGGGTTCCCAGTACTTC
TRBV29-1,TRBJ2-2,-,TRBD1,CSVRDREGKGGELFF,TGCAGCGTCCGGGACAGGGAAGGAAAAGGCGGGGAGCTGTTTTTT
TRBV6-6,TRBJ2-7,-,TRBD1,CASSGPGTGNYEQYF,TGTGCCAGCAGTGGCCCCGGGACAGGGAACTACGAGCAGTACTTC
TRBV12-3/TRBV12-4,TRBJ1-3,many,-,CASSLSFGNSGNTIYF,TGTGCCAGCAGTTTAAGTTTCGGCAACTCTGGAAACACCATATATTTT
TRBV11-1,TRBJ2-3,many,-,CASSLEPGVQYF,TGTGCCAGCAGCTTAGAGCCCGGGGTGCAGTATTTT
TRBV5-1,TRBJ2-5,-,TRBD2,CASSLGGRSEETQYF,TGCGCCAGCAGCCTCGGGGGGAGATCGGAAGAGACCCAGTACTTC
TRBV6-6,TRBJ2-5,many,-,CASGPRRVNQETQYF,TGTGCCAGTGGACCCCGAAGGGTAAACCAAGAGACCCAGTACTTC
TRBV5-1,TRBJ2-1,-,TRBD1,CASSFGQGAYNEQFF,TGCGCCAGCAGCTTTGGACAGGGGGCTTACAATGAGCAGTTCTTC
TRBV7-8,TRBJ2-7,few,-,CASSLTRASRGEQYF,TGTGCCAGCAGCTTAACCCGGGCCTCACGAGGGGAGCAGTACTTC
TRBV7-9,TRBJ2-4,-,-,CASSRGRGGAGKNIQYF,TGTGCCAGCAGCCGCGGTAGGGGGGGAGCCGGCAAAAACATTCAGTACTTC
TRBV7-2,TRBJ2-1,many,-,CASSQDSYNEQFF,TGTGCCAGCAGCCAGGACAGCTACAATGAGCAGTTCTTC
TRBV7-9,TRBJ2-7,many,-,CASSSSDEQYF,TGTGCCAGCAGCTCGTCGGACGAGCAGTACTTC
TRBV7-2,TRBJ1-2,few,-,CASSSGGSMVNYGYTF,TGTGCCAGCAGCTCTGGAGGGAGCATGGTGAACTATGGCTACACCTTC
TRBV20-1,TRBJ2-7,few,TRBD2,CSARPPTSGAYYEQYF,TGCAGTGCTAGGCCCCCGACTAGCGGGGCTTACTACGAGCAGTACTTC
TRBV7-2,TRBJ2-1,few,-,CASSEDPDWYNEQFF,TGTGCCAGCAGCGAGGACCCGGACTGGTACAATGAGCAGTTCTTC
TRBV18,TRBJ2-7,-,-,CASSANRAPYEQYF,TGTGCCAGCTCAGCGAACAGGGCCCCCTACGAGCAGTACTTC
TRBV24-1,TRBJ2-1,many,TRBD2,CATSDPGLAGHSYNEQFF,TGTGCCACCAGTGACCCCGGACTAGCGGGACACTCCTACAATGAGCAGTTCTTC
TRBV12-3/TRBV12-4,TRBJ1-4,few,-,CASKVTGLGKLFF,TGTGCCAGCAAGGTTACAGGGCTCGGAAAACTGTTTTTT
TRBV7-2,TRBJ2-5,few,-,CASSLGGPGAWGETQYF,TGTGCCAGCAGCTTAGGGGGTCCGGGAGCGTGGGGAGAGACCCAGTACTTC
TRBV5-6,TRBJ2-7,-,-,CASSPLRALSYEQYF,TGTGCCAGCAGTCCCCTGAGGGCCCTTTCCTACGAGCAGTACTTC
TRBV18,TRBJ1-1,once,-,CASSPGSQYTEAFF,TGTGCCAGCTCACCAGGGAGCCAGTACACTGAAGCTTTCTTT
TRBV7-2,TRBJ2-1,few,TRBD2,CASSLGLAGGNEQFF,TGTGCCAGCAGCTTAGGGCTAGCGGGAGGTAATGAGCAGTTCTTC
TRBV14,TRBJ1-2,many,-,CASSSGQNNYGYTF,TGTGCCAGCAGCTCCGGACAGAATAACTATGGCTACACCTTC
TRBV6-2/TRBV6-3,TRBJ1-1,few,-,CASREGVTEAFF,TGTGCCAGCAGGGAGGGTGTCACTGAAGCTTTCTTT
TRBV7-6,TRBJ1-2,few,-,CASSATGSANYGYTF,TGTGCCAGCAGCGCAACAGGGTCCGCTAACTATGGCTACACCTTC
TRBV20-1,TRBJ2-7,many,TRBD2,CSALLAGDYEQYF,TGCAGTGCCCTACTAGCGGGAGACTACGAGCAGTACTTC
TRBV6-1,TRBJ1-6,-,TRBD1,CASTETGGRSPLHF,TGTGCCAGCACCGAGACAGGGGGTAGATCACCCCTCCACTTT
TRBV20-1,TRBJ2-7,-,-,CGASGSSYEQYF,TGCGGTGCTAGTGGCAGCTCCTACGAGCAGTACTTC
TRBV6-6,TRBJ2-5,many,-,CASSRQEIGPRETQYF,TGTGCCAGCAGCCGCCAGGAGATAGGGCCTCGGGAGACCCAGTACTTC
TRBV7-2,TRBJ1-1,-,-,CASSLEGRATEAFF,TGTGCCAGCAGCTTAGAGGGCAGGGCCACTGAAGCTTTCTTT
TRBV25-1,TRBJ2-7,-,-,CASRGGNEQYF,TGTGCCAGCAGGGGGGGAAACGAGCAGTACTTC
TRBV6-2/TRBV6-3,TRBJ2-7,few,-,CASSKNRDTYEQYF,TGTGCCAGCAGTAAAAACAGGGACACCTACGAGCAGTACTTC
TRBV19,TRBJ2-3,few,TRBD1,CASSPDRGVPDTQYF,TGTGCCAGTAGTCCTGACAGGGGAGTCCCAGATACGCAGTATTTT
TRBV27,TRBJ1-1,few,-,CASRRTDNTEAFF,TGTGCCAGCAGAAGGACAGATAACACTGAAGCTTTCTTT